This TCR beta chain originates from a study of T cell responses to AZD1222 COVID-19 vaccine. In the study overall: Doses given second, at about 4 or about 12 weeks, were pooled.

Study results and caveats: It was only after the peak T cell response that any repertoires were sampled. Donors, mostly white British, included more females; clonal diversity was possibly underestimated.

In the case of this clone: Its antigen is undetermined.

Sequenced by immunoSEQ multiplex PCR; TCRdb stores in-frame clones only, minus some. The sample includes tens of thousands of clones, more than 70% of them seen just once. CDR1 and CDR2 from the germline V gene are SGHTA and FQGNSA. The CDR3 totals 16 residues. Unmatched junction bases numbered 8, after V lost 2 bases and J lost 4 bases. This TCR derives from an adult in good health. The specimen comprised peripheral blood, sampled on day 0 of AZD1222 vaccination. The V and J genes are TRBV7-2 and TRBJ1-1; TRBD1 aligns across 9 bases. CDR3 amino acids: CASSLLEGQGSTEAFF. DNA for the CDR3: TGTGCCAGCAGCTTATTAGAAGGACAGGGGAGCACTGAAGCTTTCTTT.